The 2 T cell receptor beta chains reported below all come from one sample, sequenced in a study of CD8 T cells in ankylosing spondylitis. General study findings and limits: Characteristic, it appeared, of ankylosing spondylitis blood was a TCR beta motif of about eight highly homologous variants.

Antigens for these TCRs are unknown. In TCRdb, the 5' RACE reads were re-called with MiXCR into one record per CDR3 protein. Among approximately 500,000 distinct CDR3 sequences listed, roughly 13% were seen once. Sequencing was performed on blood, either unsorted or a sorted T cell fraction (not recorded which). All receptors derive from a male donor with ankylosing spondylitis.

The V call is TRBV7-9, the J call TRBJ2-2; 7 bases line up with TRBD1. Germline V gene lookup returns CDR1 SEHNR and CDR2 FQNEAQ (reference sequence). The V gene end was trimmed by 5 bases and the J gene end by 2 bases; junction bases not matched to a gene: 5. The CDR3 totals 15 residues. CDR3 in DNA: TGTGCCAGCAGCCACCGGGACAGAAACACCGGGGAGCTGTTTTTT. Translation: CASSHRDRNTGELFF.

The rearrangement links TRBV5-1 to TRBJ2-3; 14 positions match TRBD2. J gave up 2 bases and V 4 bases, and 9 bases lay outside the gene matches. The CDR3 runs to 18 residues. Germline V gene lookup returns CDR1 SGHRS and CDR2 YFSETQ. Written as DNA, the CDR3 is TGCGCCAGCAGCCTAGGGACTAGCGGGAGTAAAAACACAGATACGCAGTATTTT. It codes for CASSLGTSGSKNTDTQYF.